This entry lists 21 T cell receptor beta chains sequenced from one sample in a study of cytomegalovirus exposure and HLA in healthy donors. The PCR contained 60 Vbeta and 13 Jbeta primers. Clones were read by immunoSEQ multiplex PCR, and TCRdb kept only the in-frame ones, dropping some. The repertoire holds 150,000 or so clones, with approximately 86% as singletons. Material for sequencing was PBMCs. The receptors shown here come from a woman aged 50 to 65 in good health and CMV-seropositive.

The sample holds one count of this clone. V and J are TRBV4-2 and TRBJ2-2, with D uncertain. The CDR3 sequence is 15 residues long. The germline V gene has CDR1 LGHNA and CDR2 YNFKEQ. Trimming pared 5 bases from V and 1 base from J, leaving 11 bases between. CDR3: CASSGPFGNTGELFF. The CDR3 DNA is TGTGCCAGCAGCGGCCCTTTTGGGAACACCGGGGAGCTGTTTTTT.

This clone came up a few times. V usage is TRBV5-4 and J usage is TRBJ2-2; 9 nucleotides align to TRBD1. CDR3 length: 14 residues. Looked up from germline, CDR1 is SGHNT and CDR2 is YYREEE (reference sequence). With 3 bases clipped from V and 5 bases from J, the junction kept 2 bases outside the gene matches. The CDR3 here is CASSWTGETGELFF. The CDR3 DNA follows: TGTGCCAGCAGCTGGACAGGGGAAACCGGGGAGCTGTTTTTT.

This clone has just a few counts. The chain couples TRBV19 to TRBJ2-4; TRBD1 agrees at 10 bases. Germline V gene data show CDR1 as LNHDA and CDR2 as SQIVND (reference sequence). The length of the CDR3 is 13 residues. V trimming: 6 bases; J trimming: 8 bases; junction bases outside the gene matches: 4. CDR3 coding DNA: TGTGCCAGTAGCAAGGACAGGGGGGACATTCAGTACTTC. Translation gives CASSKDRGDIQYF.

This clone appeared a few times. The CDR3 DNA is TGTGCCAGCAGCGTTACTAGCGGGGGGCGGTACGAGCAGTACTTC. Amino acids: CASSVTSGGRYEQYF. This sequence joins TRBV11-2 and TRBJ2-7; TRBD2 aligns across 12 bases. The CDR3 has 15 amino acids. CDR1 and CDR2 (germline): SGHAT, FQNNGV. With V trimmed by 5 bases and J by 4 bases, 6 bases remained unmatched.

The gene calls are TRBV2 and TRBJ1-4; D is unclear. Trimming took 6 bases from V and 4 from J, leaving 9 bases between them. CDR1 and CDR2 from the germline V gene are SNHLY and FYNNEI. The CDR3 has 13 residues. Here the CDR3 DNA reads TGTGCCAGCAGAACAGCCTTTAATGAAAAACTGTTTTTT. This encodes CASRTAFNEKLFF.

The chain uses TRBV5-4 and TRBJ1-6, with 7 bases that match TRBD1. The CDR3 sequence is 16 residues long. In germline, CDR1 is SGHNT, CDR2 YYREEE (reference sequence). V was pared by 4 bases and J by 7 bases, with 11 bases of the junction left unmatched. The CDR3 is CASSPDRSRGNSPLHF. The CDR3 nucleotides read TGTGCCAGCAGCCCGGACAGGAGCCGGGGGAATTCACCCCTCCACTTT. Full variable domain (rest looked up from reference TRBV5-4 and TRBJ1-6): ETGVTQSPTHLIKTRGQQVTLRCSSQSGHNTVSWYQQALGQGPQFIFQYYREEENGRGNFPPRFSGLQFPNYSSELNVNALELDDSALYLCASSPDRSRGNSPLHFGNGTRLTVT.

The V call is TRBV7-3, the J call TRBJ2-5, with D perhaps matching TRBD2 (5 bases). V was cut by 5 bases and J by 4 bases, with 11 bases left in between. From germline, CDR1 is SGHTA and CDR2 FQGTGA. This CDR3 is built from 13 residues. The CDR3 is CASSRAGLETQYF. The DNA of the CDR3 is TGTGCCAGCAGCCGGGCGGGTTTAGAGACCCAGTACTTC.

This clone has just one count. The chain is built from TRBV6-5 and TRBJ1-1; D gene ambiguous. From germline, CDR1 is MNHEY and CDR2 SVGAGI. V shed 6 bases and J shed 0 bases, with 11 bases lying between them. This CDR3 region has 14 residues. The CDR3 spells CASSDGVLNTEAFF. The CDR3 DNA follows: TGTGCCAGCAGCGACGGGGTACTGAACACTGAAGCTTTCTTT.

The V call is TRBV29-1, the J call TRBJ1-5; D is possibly TRBD1 (5 bases). CDR3 length equals 12 residues. Germline V CDR1 and CDR2: SQVTM, ANQGSEA. V lost 7 bases, J lost 3 bases, and 10 bases lay in between. CDR3 sequence (DNA): TGCAGCGCAGGGATTGACAATCAGCCCCAGCATTTT. It encodes CSAGIDNQPQHF.

This chain uses TRBV6-6 with TRBJ2-1; 7 bases agree with TRBD1. CDR1 is MNHNY, CDR2 SVGAGI, per germline (reference sequence). With 5 bases clipped from V and 3 bases from J, the junction kept 7 bases outside the gene matches. The CDR3 sequence is 15 residues long. CDR3 sequence: CASSTQGSNYNEQFF. Here the CDR3 DNA reads TGTGCCAGCAGTACACAGGGGTCAAACTACAATGAGCAGTTCTTC.

The chain combines TRBV7-2 with TRBJ1-1, with TRBD1 as a possible D gene (6 bases). V gave up 1 base and J gave up 6 bases, with 15 bases separating them. CDR3 length: 15 amino acids. Germline V gene sequence: CDR1 SGHTA, CDR2 FQGNSA. The CDR3 DNA is TGTGCCAGCAGCTTAGGAGGAGGGGGGGGGCCTGAAGCTTTCTTT. Translating gives CASSLGGGGGPEAFF.

This clone was seen a few times. The chain employs TRBV11-2 and TRBJ2-7; 11 bases align to TRBD1. Looked up from germline, CDR1 is SGHAT and CDR2 is FQNNGV. V gave up 3 bases and J gave up 7 bases; unmatched junction bases: 5. There are 14 residues in the CDR3. CDR3 coding DNA: TGTGCCAGCAGCTTCACCGGGACAGGGGGAGAGCAGTACTTC. Its protein is CASSFTGTGGEQYF. Using reference TRBV11-2 and TRBJ2-7 for the parts outside the CDR3, the full variable domain is EAGVAQSPRYKIIEKRQSVAFWCNPISGHATLYWYQQILGQGPKLLIQFQNNGVVDDSQLPKDRFSAERLKGVDSTLKIQPAKLEDSAVYLCASSFTGTGGEQYFGPGTRLTVT.

The rearrangement uses TRBV9 and TRBJ1-5; D not resolved. V was shortened by 0 bases and J by 4 bases, with 5 bases between the two germline ends. The CDR3 runs to 13 residues. Germline CDR1 is SGDLS and CDR2 is YYNGEE. The CDR3 reads CASSVVSNQPQHF. The DNA for the CDR3 is TGTGCCAGCAGCGTAGTTAGTAATCAGCCCCAGCATTTT.

V usage is TRBV5-6 and J usage is TRBJ2-3, with 12 bases identical to TRBD2. There are 17 residues in the CDR3. CDR1 SGHDT and CDR2 YYEEEE come from the germline V gene. Losses at the gene ends were 4 bases for V and 8 bases for J; bases not matched to a gene: 14. This CDR3 reads CASSPKPSGGAGGTQYF. The CDR3 DNA sequence: TGTGCCAGCAGCCCTAAGCCTAGCGGGGGGGCCGGGGGTACGCAGTATTTT.

The J gene is TRBJ1-2, the V gene TRBV6-5; 7 bases fit TRBD1. This CDR3 comprises 14 residues. The germline V gene has CDR1 MNHEY and CDR2 SVGAGI. Losses at the gene ends were 6 bases for V and 5 bases for J; bases not matched to a gene: 9. The DNA of the CDR3 is TGTGCCAGCAGGGACGACAGGGCATCTTATGGCTACACCTTC. This encodes CASRDDRASYGYTF.

V and J are TRBV7-2 and TRBJ2-1; 7 bases match TRBD2. The CDR3 has 14 amino acids. Trimming removed 7 bases from V and 4 bases from J; junction bases left unmatched: 7. Germline assignment: CDR1 SGHTA and CDR2 FQGNSA. The CDR3 spells CASMRERGYNEQFF. The CDR3 nucleotides are TGTGCCAGCATGAGGGAGCGGGGTTACAATGAGCAGTTCTTC.

The genes are TRBV13 and TRBJ2-3, with 11 bases lining up with TRBD1. The length of the CDR3 is 15 residues. The junction had 7 bases not matched to a gene; V was cut back by 5 bases and J by 6 bases. Germline V CDR1 and CDR2: PRHDT, FYEKMQ (reference sequence). CDR3 protein: CASSARDRGADTQYF. CDR3 DNA: TGTGCCAGCAGCGCCCGGGACAGGGGGGCGGATACGCAGTATTTT.

The CDR3 here is CASIGQANTGELFF. The CDR3 bases are TGTGCCAGCATTGGGCAGGCGAACACCGGGGAGCTGTTTTTT. The chain links TRBV2 to TRBJ2-2; D not certain. The CDR3 totals 14 residues. Trimming left V 7 bases short and J 0 bases short, with 9 bases between. Germline CDR1 is SNHLY and CDR2 is FYNNEI.

The chain couples TRBV6-5 to TRBJ2-5; D might be TRBD2 (5 bases). V gave up 0 bases and J gave up 3 bases, with 11 bases separating them. This CDR3 spans 15 amino acids. Germline lookup yields CDR1 MNHEY and CDR2 SVGAGI. This chain's CDR3 is CASSYSEGSKETQYF. CDR3 coding DNA: TGTGCCAGCAGTTACTCTGAAGGGAGCAAAGAGACCCAGTACTTC.

The chain links TRBV6-5 to TRBJ1-1; D might be TRBD1 (6 bases). Germline assignment: CDR1 MNHEY and CDR2 SVGAGI. The CDR3 runs to 13 residues. V was trimmed by 6 bases and J by 6 bases, leaving 14 bases between them. CDR3 region: CASSPIQGSEAFF. CDR3 DNA sequence: TGTGCCAGCAGCCCGATACAGGGTTCTGAAGCTTTCTTT.

CDR3 DNA sequence: TGTGCCAGCAGCTTTAACAGAGGGACAGGGGTGGTGGAGCAGTACTTC. Encoded protein: CASSFNRGTGVVEQYF. The chain carries TRBV5-4 and TRBJ2-7; 10 bases line up with TRBD1. The CDR3 extends over 16 amino acids. The junction had 12 bases not matched to a gene; V was cut back by 2 bases and J by 7 bases. Germline V lookup: CDR1 SGHNT, CDR2 YYREEE (reference sequence).